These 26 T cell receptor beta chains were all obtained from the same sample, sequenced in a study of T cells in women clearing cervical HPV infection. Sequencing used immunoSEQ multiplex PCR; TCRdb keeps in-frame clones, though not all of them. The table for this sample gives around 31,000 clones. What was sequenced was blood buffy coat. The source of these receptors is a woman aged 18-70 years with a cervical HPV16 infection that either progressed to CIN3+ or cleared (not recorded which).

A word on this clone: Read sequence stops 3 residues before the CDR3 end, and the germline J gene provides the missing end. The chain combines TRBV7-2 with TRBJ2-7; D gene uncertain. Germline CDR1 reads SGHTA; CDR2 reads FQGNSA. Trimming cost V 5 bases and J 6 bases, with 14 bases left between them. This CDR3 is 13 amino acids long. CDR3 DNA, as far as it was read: TGTGCCAGCAGCCTGGATCCGCAGGTCGAG. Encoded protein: CASSLDPQVE. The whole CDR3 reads CASSLDPQVEQYF. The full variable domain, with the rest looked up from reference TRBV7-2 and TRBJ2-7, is GAGVSQSPSNKVTEKGKDVELRCDPISGHTALYWYRQSLGQGLEFLIYFQGNSAPDKSGLPSDRFSAERTGGSVSTLTIQRTQQEDSAVYLCASSLDPQVEQYFGPGTRLTVT.

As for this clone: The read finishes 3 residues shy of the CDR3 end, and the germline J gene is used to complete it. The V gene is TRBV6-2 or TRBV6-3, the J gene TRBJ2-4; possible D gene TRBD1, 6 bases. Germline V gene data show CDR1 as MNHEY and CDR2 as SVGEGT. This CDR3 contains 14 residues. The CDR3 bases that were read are TGTGCCAGCAGATTCGATGGACAGAGTATGAGT. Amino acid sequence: CASRFDGQSMS. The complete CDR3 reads CASRFDGQSMSQYF.

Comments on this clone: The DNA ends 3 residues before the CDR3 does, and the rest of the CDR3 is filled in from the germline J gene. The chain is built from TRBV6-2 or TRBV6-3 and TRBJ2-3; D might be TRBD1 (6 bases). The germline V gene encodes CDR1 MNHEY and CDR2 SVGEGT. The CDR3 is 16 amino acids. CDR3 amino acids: CASSKSDRALNQPQYF. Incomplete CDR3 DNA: TGTGCCAGCAGTAAATCGGACAGAGCCCTAAATCAGCCG.

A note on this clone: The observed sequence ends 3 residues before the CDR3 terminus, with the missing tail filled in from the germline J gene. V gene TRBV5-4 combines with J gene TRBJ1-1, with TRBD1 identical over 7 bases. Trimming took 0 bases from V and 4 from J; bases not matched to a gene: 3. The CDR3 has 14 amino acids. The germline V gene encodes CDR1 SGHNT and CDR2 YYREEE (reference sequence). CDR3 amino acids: CASSLARGFTEAFF. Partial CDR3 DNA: TGTGCCAGCAGCTTGGCCAGGGGGTTCACTGAA. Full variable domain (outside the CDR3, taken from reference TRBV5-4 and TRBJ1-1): ETGVTQSPTHLIKTRGQQVTLRCSSQSGHNTVSWYQQALGQGPQFIFQYYREEENGRGNFPPRFSGLQFPNYSSELNVNALELDDSALYLCASSLARGFTEAFFGQGTRLTVV.

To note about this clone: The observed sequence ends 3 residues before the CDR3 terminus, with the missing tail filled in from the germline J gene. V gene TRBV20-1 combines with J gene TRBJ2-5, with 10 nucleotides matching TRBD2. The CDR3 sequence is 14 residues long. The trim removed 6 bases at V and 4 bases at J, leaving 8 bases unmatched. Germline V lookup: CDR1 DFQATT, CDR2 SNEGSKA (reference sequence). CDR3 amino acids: CSAPLSGRAETQYF. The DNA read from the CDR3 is TGCAGTGCACCGCTGAGCGGGAGGGCAGAGACC.

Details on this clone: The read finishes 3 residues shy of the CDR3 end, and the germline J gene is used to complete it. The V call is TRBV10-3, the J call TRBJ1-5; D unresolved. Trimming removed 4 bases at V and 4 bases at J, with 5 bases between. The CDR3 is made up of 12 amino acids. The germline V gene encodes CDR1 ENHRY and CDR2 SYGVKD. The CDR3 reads CAISGTNQPQHF. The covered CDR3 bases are TGTGCCATCAGTGGAACTAATCAGCCC.

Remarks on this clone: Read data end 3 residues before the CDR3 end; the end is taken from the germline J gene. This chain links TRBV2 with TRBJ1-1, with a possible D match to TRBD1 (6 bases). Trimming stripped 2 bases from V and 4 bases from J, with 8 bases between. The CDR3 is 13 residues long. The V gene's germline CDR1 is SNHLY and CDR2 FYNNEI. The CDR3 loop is CASSERTVTEAFF. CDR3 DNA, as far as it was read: TGTGCCAGCAGTGAAAGGACAGTCACTGAA.

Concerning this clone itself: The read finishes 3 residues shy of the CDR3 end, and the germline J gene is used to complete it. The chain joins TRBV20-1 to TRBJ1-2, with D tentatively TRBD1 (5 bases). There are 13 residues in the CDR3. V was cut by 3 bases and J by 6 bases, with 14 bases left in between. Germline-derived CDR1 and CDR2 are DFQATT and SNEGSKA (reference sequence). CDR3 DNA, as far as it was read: TGCAGTGCTAGTCTACAGGCTCGGGATGGC. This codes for CSASLQARDG. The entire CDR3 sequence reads CSASLQARDGYTF.

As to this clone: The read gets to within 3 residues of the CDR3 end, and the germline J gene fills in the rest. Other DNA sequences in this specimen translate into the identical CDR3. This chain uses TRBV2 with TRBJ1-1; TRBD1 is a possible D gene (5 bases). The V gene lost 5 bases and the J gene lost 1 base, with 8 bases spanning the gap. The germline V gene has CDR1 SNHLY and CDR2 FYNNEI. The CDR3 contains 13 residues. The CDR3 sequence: CASSTQGNTEAFF. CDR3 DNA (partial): TGTGCCAGCAGTACGCAGGGGAACACTGAA.

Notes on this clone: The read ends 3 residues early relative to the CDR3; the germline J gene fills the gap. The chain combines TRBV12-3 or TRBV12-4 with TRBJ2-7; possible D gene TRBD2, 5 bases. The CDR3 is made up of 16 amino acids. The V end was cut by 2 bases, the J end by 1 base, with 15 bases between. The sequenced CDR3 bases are TGTGCCAGCAGTTTAATGGGTGCGGGCTCATCCTACGAG. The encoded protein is CASSLMGAGSSYE. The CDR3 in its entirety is CASSLMGAGSSYEQYF.

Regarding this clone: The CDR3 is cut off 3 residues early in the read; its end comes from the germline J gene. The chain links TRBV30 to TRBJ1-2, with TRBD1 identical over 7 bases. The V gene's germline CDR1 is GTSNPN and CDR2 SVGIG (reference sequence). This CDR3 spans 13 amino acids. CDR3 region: CAWSRQGGSDYTF. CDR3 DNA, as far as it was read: TGTGCCTGGTCGAGACAGGGAGGGAGCGAC.

The CDR3 is CATSGPDRGQIGGYTF. The CDR3 bases that were read are TGTGCCACCAGCGGTCCCGACAGGGGGCAAATTGGTGGC. J is TRBJ1-2 and V is TRBV15; 10 bases are shared with TRBD1. The read gets to within 3 residues of the CDR3 end, and the germline J gene fills in the rest. This CDR3 spans 16 amino acids. V shed 5 bases and J 7 bases; nucleotides not matched to a gene: 13. Per germline, CDR1 LNHNV and CDR2 YYDKDF (reference sequence).

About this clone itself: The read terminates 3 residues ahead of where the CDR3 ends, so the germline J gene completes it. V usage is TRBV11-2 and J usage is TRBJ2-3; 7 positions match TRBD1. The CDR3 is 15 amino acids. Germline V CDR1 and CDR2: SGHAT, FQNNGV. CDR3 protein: CASSFLRDSKETQYF. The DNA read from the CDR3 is TGTGCCAGCAGCTTTCTCCGGGACAGTAAAGAGACG.

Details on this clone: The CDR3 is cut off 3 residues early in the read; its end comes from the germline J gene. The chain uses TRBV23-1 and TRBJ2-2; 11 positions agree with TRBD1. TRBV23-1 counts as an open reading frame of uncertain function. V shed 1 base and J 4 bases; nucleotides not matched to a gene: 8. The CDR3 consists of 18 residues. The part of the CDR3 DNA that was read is TGCGCCAGCAGTCAATGGGTTCGGGACAGGGGGAGCACCGGGGAG. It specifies CASSQWVRDRGSTGE. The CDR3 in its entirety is CASSQWVRDRGSTGELFF.

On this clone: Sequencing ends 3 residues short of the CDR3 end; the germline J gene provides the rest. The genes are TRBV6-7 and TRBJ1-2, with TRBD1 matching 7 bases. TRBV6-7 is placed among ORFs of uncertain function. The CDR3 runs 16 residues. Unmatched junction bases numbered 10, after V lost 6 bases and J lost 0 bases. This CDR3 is CASRSPADRSNYGYTF. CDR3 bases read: TGTGCCAGCAGAAGTCCCGCGGACAGGTCTAACTATGGC.

This CDR3 reads CASSLEGQGGYEQYF. The CDR3 DNA, read in part, is TGTGCCAGCAGCTTGGAGGGACAGGGAGGCTACGAG. The rearrangement joins TRBV5-6 to TRBJ2-7, with 9 bases matching TRBD1. The read finishes 3 residues shy of the CDR3 end, and the germline J gene is used to complete it. The junction had 4 bases not matched to a gene; V was cut back by 0 bases and J by 3 bases. This CDR3 has 15 amino acids. CDR1 and CDR2 (germline): SGHDT, YYEEEE.

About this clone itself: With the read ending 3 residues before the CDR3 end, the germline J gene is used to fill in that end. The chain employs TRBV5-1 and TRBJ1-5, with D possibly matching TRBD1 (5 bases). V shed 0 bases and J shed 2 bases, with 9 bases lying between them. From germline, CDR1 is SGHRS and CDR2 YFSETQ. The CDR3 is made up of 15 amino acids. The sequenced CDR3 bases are TGCGCCAGCAGCTTGGGGGGGGTTCGCAATCAGCCC. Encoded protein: CASSLGGVRNQP. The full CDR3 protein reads CASSLGGVRNQPQHF.

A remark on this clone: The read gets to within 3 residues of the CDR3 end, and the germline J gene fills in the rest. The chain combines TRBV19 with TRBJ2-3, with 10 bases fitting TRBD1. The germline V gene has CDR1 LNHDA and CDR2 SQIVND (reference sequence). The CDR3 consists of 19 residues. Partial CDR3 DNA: TGTGCCAGTAGTCCCACGGGACAGGGGACGACTATGGGCCGAGAGACG. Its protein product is CASSPTGQGTTMGRET. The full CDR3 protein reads CASSPTGQGTTMGRETQYF.

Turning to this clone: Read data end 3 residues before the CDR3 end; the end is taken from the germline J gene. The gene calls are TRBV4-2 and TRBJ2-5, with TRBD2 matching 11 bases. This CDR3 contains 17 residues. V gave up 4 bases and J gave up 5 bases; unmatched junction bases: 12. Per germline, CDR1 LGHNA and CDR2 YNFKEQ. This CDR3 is CASSLGRFSGGAETQYF. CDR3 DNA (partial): TGTGCCAGCAGCCTTGGGCGCTTTAGCGGGGGGGCGGAGACC.

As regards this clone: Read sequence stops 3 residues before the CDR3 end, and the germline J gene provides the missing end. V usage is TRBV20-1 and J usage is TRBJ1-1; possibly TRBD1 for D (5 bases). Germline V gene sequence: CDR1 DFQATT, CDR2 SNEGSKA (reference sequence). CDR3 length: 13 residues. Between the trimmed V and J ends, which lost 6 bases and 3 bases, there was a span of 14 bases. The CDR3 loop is CSARGLSHTEAFF. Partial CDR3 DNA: TGCAGTGCCCGGGGACTATCACACACTGAA.

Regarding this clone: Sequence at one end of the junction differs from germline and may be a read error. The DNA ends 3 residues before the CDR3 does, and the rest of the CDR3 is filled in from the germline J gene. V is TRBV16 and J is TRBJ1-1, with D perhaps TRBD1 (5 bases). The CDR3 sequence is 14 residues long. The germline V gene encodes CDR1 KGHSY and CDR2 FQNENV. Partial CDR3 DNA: TGTGCCAGCAGCCTGGGGCCCCTGAACACTGTA. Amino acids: CASSLGPLNTV. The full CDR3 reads CASSLGPLNTVAFF.

CDR3 bases read: TGTGCCAGCAGCTCAATTACAGATACC. It translates to CASSSITDT. The whole CDR3 reads CASSSITDTYTF. V gene TRBV7-9 combines with J gene TRBJ1-2; D uncertain. The read finishes 3 residues shy of the CDR3 end, and the germline J gene is used to complete it. CDR3 length: 12 amino acids. Germline V gives CDR1 SEHNR, CDR2 FQNEAQ (reference sequence). Supplemented by reference TRBV7-9 and TRBJ1-2, the full variable domain reads DTGVSQNPRHKITKRGQNVTFRCDPISEHNRLYWYRQTLGQGPEFLTYFQNEAQLEKSRLLSDRFSAERPKGSFSTLEIQRTEQGDSAMYLCASSSITDTYTFGSGTRLTVV.

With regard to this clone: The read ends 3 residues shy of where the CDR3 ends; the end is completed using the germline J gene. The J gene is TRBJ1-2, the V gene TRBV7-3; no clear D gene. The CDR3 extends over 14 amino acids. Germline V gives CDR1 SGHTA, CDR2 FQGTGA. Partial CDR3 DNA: TGTGCCAGCAGCTTAACGAGGAGGGCAGATACC. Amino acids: CASSLTRRADT. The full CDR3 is CASSLTRRADTYTF.

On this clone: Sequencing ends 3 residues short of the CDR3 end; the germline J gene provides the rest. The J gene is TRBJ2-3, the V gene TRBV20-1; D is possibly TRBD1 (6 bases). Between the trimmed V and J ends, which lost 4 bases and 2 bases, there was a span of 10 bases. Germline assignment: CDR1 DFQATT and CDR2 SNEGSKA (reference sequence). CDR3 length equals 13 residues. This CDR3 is CSAKGVHTDTQYF. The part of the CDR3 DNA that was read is TGCAGTGCTAAGGGGGTACACACAGATACG.

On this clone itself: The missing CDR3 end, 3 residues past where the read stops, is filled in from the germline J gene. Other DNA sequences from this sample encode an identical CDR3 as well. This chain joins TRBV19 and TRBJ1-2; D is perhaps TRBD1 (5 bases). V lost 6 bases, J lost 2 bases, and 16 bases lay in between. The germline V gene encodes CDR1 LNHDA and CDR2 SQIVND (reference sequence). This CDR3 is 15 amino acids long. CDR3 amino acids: CASRRAGGANYGYTF. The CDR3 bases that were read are TGTGCCAGTAGAAGGGCGGGGGGAGCGAACTATGGC.

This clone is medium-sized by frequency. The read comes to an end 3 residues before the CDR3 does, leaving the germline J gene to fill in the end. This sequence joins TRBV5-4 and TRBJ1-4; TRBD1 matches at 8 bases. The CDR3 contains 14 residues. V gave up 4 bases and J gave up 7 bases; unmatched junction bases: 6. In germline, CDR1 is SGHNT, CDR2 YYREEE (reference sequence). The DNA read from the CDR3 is TGTGCCAGCAGCAGGGACAGGAATCTTGAAAAA. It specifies CASSRDRNLEK. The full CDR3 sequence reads CASSRDRNLEKLFF.